Each of the 11 T cell receptor beta chains below was sequenced from the same sample in a study of patients and donors after allogeneic stem cell transplantation. One entry per CDR3 protein results from TCRdb running MiXCR on the RT-PCR reads. Among around 7,600 distinct CDR3 sequences listed, around 10% were seen once. Sequenced input: blood, either unsorted or a sorted T cell fraction (not recorded which). The receptors were gathered from a human donor who was either an allogeneic HSCT recipient or a stem cell or donor lymphocyte infusion donor (not recorded which). It is not recorded whose cells these are; they may come from a transplant donor.

This clonotype was seen a handful of times. V usage is TRBV19 and J usage is TRBJ2-6; weak D call: TRBD2 (5 bases). V lost 9 bases to trimming and J lost 0 bases, with 24 bases between them. The CDR3 runs to 19 residues. Germline V gives CDR1 LNHDA, CDR2 SQIVND (reference sequence). The CDR3 nucleotides read TGTGCCAGCACATCCCAACCGGGGAATATCAACTCTGGGGCCAACGTCCTGACTTTC. This encodes CASTSQPGNINSGANVLTF.

In its sample, this clonotype was seen many times. The chain is built from TRBV10-3 and TRBJ1-2; possibly TRBD1 for D (5 bases). Germline V gene lookup returns CDR1 ENHRY and CDR2 SYGVKD. This CDR3 is built from 13 residues. The V end lost 0 bases, the J end lost 8 bases, and 10 bases lay between the germline ends. CDR3 nucleotides: TGTGCCATCAGTGAGTCGTTTCAGGGAGGCTACACCTTC. Its protein product is CAISESFQGGYTF.

This sequence joins TRBV2 and TRBJ2-7, with 7 positions matching TRBD2. V gave up 7 bases and J gave up 2 bases; unmatched junction bases: 5. Germline loops: CDR1 SNHLY, CDR2 FYNNEI. The CDR3 has 13 amino acids. This CDR3 reads CASKQGGTYEQYF. The CDR3 DNA reads TGTGCCAGCAAGCAGGGAGGGACCTACGAGCAGTACTTC.

This clonotype has a count of ten or more. This sequence joins TRBV3-1 and TRBJ1-1; D is possibly TRBD1 (6 bases). Trimming shortened V by 1 base and J by 1 base, and 19 bases separated the two germline ends. The CDR3 runs 18 residues. From germline, CDR1 is LGHDT and CDR2 YNNKEL (reference sequence). This chain's CDR3 is CASSQVVRGPRTNTEAFF. The CDR3, as DNA: TGTGCCAGCAGCCAAGTCGTCAGGGGCCCACGAACGAACACTGAAGCTTTCTTT.

The V call is TRBV12-5, the J call TRBJ2-1; D is unresolved. CDR3 length: 12 amino acids. Trimming removed 1 base from V and 10 bases from J, with 8 bases in between. The germline V gene has CDR1 LGHNT and CDR2 FRNRAP. The CDR3 loop reads CASGLDRKEQFF. CDR3 bases: TGTGCTAGTGGTTTGGACCGCAAAGAGCAGTTCTTC.

In this sample, this clonotype turned up many times. CDR3 sequence reads: CASSLDRSENSPLHF. In DNA form, the CDR3 reads TGTGCCAGCAGCTTAGATAGGTCGGAAAATTCACCCCTCCACTTT. The chain recombines TRBV7-2 with TRBJ1-6; no clear D gene. With 1 base removed from V and 7 bases from J, the gap between germline ends came to 11 bases. The CDR3 loop spans 15 amino acids. Germline lookup yields CDR1 SGHTA and CDR2 FQGNSA.

This clonotype turned up a few times. The chain joins TRBV18 to TRBJ1-1; D is undetermined. The CDR3 is 13 residues long. Germline values: CDR1 KGHSH, CDR2 LQKENI. Trimming shortened V by 2 bases and J by 11 bases, and 15 bases separated the two germline ends. The CDR3 DNA reads as TGTGCCAGCTCACCAGACACCGTTAGTGGGGCTTTCTTT. Its translation is CASSPDTVSGAFF.

This clonotype was observed a few times. The chain joins TRBV25-1 to TRBJ1-1; D ambiguous. Trimming shortened V by 8 bases and J by 2 bases, and 6 bases separated the two germline ends. The CDR3 sequence is 11 residues long. Looked up from germline, CDR1 is MGHDK and CDR2 is SYGVNS. The CDR3 sequence is CASVLNTEAFF. As DNA, the CDR3 is TGTGCCAGCGTACTAAACACTGAAGCTTTCTTT. Based on the CDR3 plus reference TRBV25-1 and TRBJ1-1, the full variable domain is EADIYQTPRYLVIGTGKKITLECSQTMGHDKMYWYQQDPGMELHLIHYSYGVNSTEKGDLSSESTVSRIRTEHFPLTLESARPSHTSQYLCASVLNTEAFFGQGTRLTVV.

Only a few counts were recorded for this clonotype. The chain carries TRBV10-3 and TRBJ2-3; 16 bases align to TRBD2. V was pared by 3 bases and J by 4 bases, with 7 bases of the junction left unmatched. Germline-derived CDR1 and CDR2 are ENHRY and SYGVKD. The CDR3 is 18 residues long. The CDR3 bases are TGTGCCATCAGTGACCCCGGGACTAGCGGGGGGGCGGCAGATACGCAGTATTTT. Translated: CAISDPGTSGGAADTQYF.

This clonotype was seen only once. The chain employs TRBV6-5 and TRBJ2-7; 7 nucleotides line up with TRBD1. This CDR3 has 15 residues. Germline V lookup: CDR1 MNHEY, CDR2 SVGAGI. J was trimmed by 0 bases and V by 2 bases; bases with no gene match: 4. The CDR3 sequence is CASSYAQGFSYEQYF. The CDR3 bases are TGTGCCAGCAGTTACGCACAGGGGTTCTCCTACGAGCAGTACTTC.

This clonotype was detected a few times. The chain recombines TRBV7-6 with TRBJ2-7; weak D call: TRBD1 (6 bases). There are 15 residues in the CDR3. Trimming took 2 bases from V and 6 from J, leaving 17 bases between them. The germline gives CDR1 SGHVS, CDR2 FNYEAQ. The CDR3: CASSLLQGQMGEQYF. The CDR3 bases are TGTGCCAGCAGCTTACTCCAGGGACAAATGGGCGAGCAGTACTTC.